The 14 T cell receptor beta chains presented below share a single source sample, sequenced in a study of cytomegalovirus exposure and HLA in healthy donors. This table comes from immunoSEQ multiplex PCR, and its TCRdb copy is limited to in-frame clones, with some not included. The table lists 100,000 to 150,000 clones, about 91% of them singletons. Sequencing used PBMCs. The receptors come from a woman aged 18 to 35 in good health and CMV-seronegative.

This chain connects TRBV4-1 to TRBJ2-7; TRBD1 matches at 8 bases. Germline lookup yields CDR1 MGHRA and CDR2 YSYEKL. The CDR3 covers 15 residues. The junction had 4 bases not matched to a gene; V was cut back by 1 base and J by 2 bases. Here the CDR3 DNA reads TGCGCCAGCAGCCAAGGGCAGGGGGCCCCCTACGAGCAGTACTTC. Translated, it gives CASSQGQGAPYEQYF.

This chain connects TRBV7-9 to TRBJ1-2, with 7 bases lining up with TRBD1. J gave up 3 bases and V 4 bases, and 5 bases lay outside the gene matches. Germline CDR1 and CDR2: SEHNR and FQNEAQ (reference sequence). The CDR3 runs to 14 residues. CDR3 nucleotide sequence: TGTGCCAGCAGCTCGAGACAGGGTCACTATGGCTACACCTTC. Protein: CASSSRQGHYGYTF.

This rearrangement joins TRBV6-5 to TRBJ1-4; a possible D gene is TRBD1 (6 bases). The length of the CDR3 is 13 residues. The V gene's germline CDR1 is MNHEY and CDR2 SVGAGI. Trimming took off 4 bases at V and 9 bases at J, with 12 bases between the two ends. The CDR3 DNA is TGTGCCAGCAGTTCCTCGACAGGTCAAAAACTGTTTTTT. It yields the protein CASSSSTGQKLFF.

This chain connects TRBV6-6 to TRBJ2-7; TRBD2 is a possible D gene (6 bases). This CDR3 spans 15 amino acids. Germline assignment: CDR1 MNHNY and CDR2 SVGAGI (reference sequence). V was shortened by 4 bases and J by 2 bases, with 15 bases between the two germline ends. The CDR3 sequence is CASSWEAGPTYEQYF. CDR3 sequence (DNA): TGTGCCAGCAGTTGGGAGGCAGGACCTACCTACGAGCAGTACTTC.

The chain links TRBV11-1 to TRBJ2-1, with 8 bases matching TRBD2. The germline V gene encodes CDR1 SGHAT and CDR2 FQDESV (reference sequence). The V segment lost 1 base and the J segment 12 bases; nucleotides outside the gene matches: 5. The length of the CDR3 is 13 residues. The CDR3 reads CASSLVAGGGQFF. CDR3 DNA sequence: TGTGCCAGCAGCTTAGTGGCGGGGGGTGGGCAGTTCTTC.

The chain recombines TRBV5-6 with TRBJ1-2; possible D gene TRBD1, 5 bases. The germline V gene encodes CDR1 SGHDT and CDR2 YYEEEE. The ends were cut back, 0 bases at V and 3 bases at J, with 9 bases in the middle. The CDR3 consists of 14 residues. The CDR3 DNA reads TGTGCCAGCAGCTTGGTACGGGGGTACTATGGCTACACCTTC. Amino acids: CASSLVRGYYGYTF.

The V gene is TRBV13, the J gene TRBJ1-4; TRBD1 agrees at 9 bases. Germline assignment: CDR1 PRHDT and CDR2 FYEKMQ (reference sequence). This CDR3 contains 14 residues. The junction had 8 bases not matched to a gene; V was cut back by 5 bases and J by 10 bases. CDR3: CASSLGQGSGKLFF. In nucleotides, the CDR3 is TGTGCCAGCAGCCTCGGACAGGGGTCCGGAAAACTGTTTTTT.

This chain uses TRBV5-1 with TRBJ1-1; TRBD1 matches at 8 bases. The CDR3 runs to 13 residues. V was clipped by 6 bases and J by 8 bases; unmatched bases: 9. From germline, CDR1 is SGHRS and CDR2 YFSETQ. This CDR3 reads CASTLGDRGEAFF. The DNA for the CDR3 is TGCGCCAGCACCCTGGGAGACAGGGGCGAAGCTTTCTTT.

This chain links TRBV15 with TRBJ2-1; TRBD2 agrees at 15 bases. Looked up from germline, CDR1 is LNHNV and CDR2 is YYDKDF (reference sequence). V was pared by 5 bases and J by 9 bases, with 11 bases of the junction left unmatched. The CDR3 is 17 residues long. The chain's CDR3 is CATSGGLAGGPFGEQFF. CDR3 bases: TGTGCCACCAGCGGCGGACTAGCGGGGGGGCCTTTTGGTGAGCAGTTCTTC.

The chain recombines TRBV19 with TRBJ1-6; 7 bases agree with TRBD1. CDR3 length: 17 amino acids. The germline CDR1 and CDR2 sequences are LNHDA and SQIVND (reference sequence). The J segment lost 0 bases and the V segment lost 2 bases, leaving 4 bases of the junction unmatched. The CDR3 DNA is TGTGCCAGTAGTATAAAACAGGGGAGCTCCTATAATTCACCCCTCCACTTT. It yields the protein CASSIKQGSSYNSPLHF.

The chain joins TRBV6-1 to TRBJ1-1, with a tentative D call TRBD1 (5 bases). CDR3 size: 13 residues. V lost 9 bases and J 3 bases, leaving 14 bases between the germline ends. Germline V gene data show CDR1 as MNHNS and CDR2 as SASEGT. CDR3 DNA sequence: TGTGCCAGTATAGACAGTTTGGACACTGAAGCTTTCTTT. It encodes CASIDSLDTEAFF.

V gene TRBV18 combines with J gene TRBJ1-2, with D perhaps matching TRBD1 (5 bases). Germline CDR1 reads KGHSH; CDR2 reads LQKENI. V lost 5 bases and J lost 4, with 11 bases in between. CDR3 size: 13 residues. CDR3 sequence: CASSADSSYGYTF. CDR3 DNA sequence: TGTGCCAGCTCAGCCGACAGTAGCTATGGCTACACCTTC.

This clone was observed a single time. This rearrangement joins TRBV4-1 to TRBJ1-5, with D tentatively TRBD1 (6 bases). Germline assignment: CDR1 MGHRA and CDR2 YSYEKL. This CDR3 is built from 15 residues. Trimming took off 4 bases at V and 9 bases at J, with 19 bases between the two ends. CDR3: CASSPSHRAVVPQHF. In DNA, the CDR3 is TGCGCCAGCAGCCCGTCTCACAGGGCCGTCGTGCCCCAGCATTTT.

This chain joins TRBV7-8 and TRBJ2-3; D is unclear. Germline CDR1 and CDR2: SGHVS and FQNEAQ. The CDR3 covers 12 residues. Trimming removed 4 bases at V and 4 bases at J, with 6 bases between. The CDR3 DNA sequence: TGTGCCAGCAGCTCTTACTCAGATACGCAGTATTTT. The encoded protein is CASSSYSDTQYF.